The T cell receptor beta chain under discussion was sequenced for a study of blood T cell repertoires in COVID-19. Study-wide context: Specimens from acute and convalescent COVID-19 originated in the United States, Italy and Spain.

The protocol was immunoSEQ multiplex PCR, while the TCRdb copy is restricted to in-frame clones and leaves out a portion. The sample lists about 120,000 clones, about 83% occurring once. The trim removed 8 bases at V and 4 bases at J, leaving 12 bases unmatched. CDR3 length: 17 amino acids. Germline CDR1 reads WNHNN; CDR2 reads SYGVQD (reference sequence). This clone was detected a few times. This receptor was identified in a man in his 70s with acute or convalescent COVID-19. This sequence joins TRBV10-1 and TRBJ1-6; 9 bases line up with TRBD1. Sequences were obtained from peripheral blood. Here the CDR3 reads CASLTGQGLFYNSPLHF. CDR3 bases: TGCGCCAGCTTAACGGGACAGGGCTTATTTTATAATTCACCCCTCCACTTT.